This T cell receptor beta chain was observed in a study of T cells after yellow fever vaccination. Study outcomes and limitations: A large majority of primary-vaccination clones showed up again after the booster (approximately 96% CD4, around 90% CD8).

MiXCR, run by TCRdb on the 5' RACE reads, gives a single entry per CDR3 protein. This table has about 320,000 distinct CDR3 sequences, about 10% appearing once. V dropped 1 base and J dropped 2 bases, with 8 bases sitting between them. The CDR3 is 14 amino acids. CDR1 and CDR2 from the germline V gene are MGHRA and YSYEKL. This clonotype was counted many times. Its antigen remains unidentified. The sample was CD4+ T cells sorted from PBMCs, taken 45 days after the yellow fever booster vaccination. The V and J genes are TRBV4-1 and TRBJ2-5; D possibly uses TRBD1 or TRBD2 (5 bases each). This TCR was recovered from a man younger than 35 who received the YFV17D yellow fever vaccine. The CDR3 sequence is CASSQGGGQETQYF. In nucleotides, the CDR3 is TGCGCCAGCAGCCAAGGTGGGGGACAAGAGACCCAGTACTTC.